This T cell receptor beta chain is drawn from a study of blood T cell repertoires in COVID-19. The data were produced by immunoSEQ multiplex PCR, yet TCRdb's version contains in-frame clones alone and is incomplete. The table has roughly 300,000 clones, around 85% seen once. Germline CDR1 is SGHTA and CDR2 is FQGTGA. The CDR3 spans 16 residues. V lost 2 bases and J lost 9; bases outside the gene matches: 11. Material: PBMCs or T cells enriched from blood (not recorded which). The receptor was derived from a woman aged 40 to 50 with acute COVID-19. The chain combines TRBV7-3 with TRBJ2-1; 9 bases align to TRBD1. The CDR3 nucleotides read TGTGCCAGCAGCTTATGGGACAGGGCGTCTCGGACTGAGCAGTTCTTC. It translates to CASSLWDRASRTEQFF. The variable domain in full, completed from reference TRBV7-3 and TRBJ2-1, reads GAGVSQTPSNKVTEKGKYVELRCDPISGHTALYWYRQSLGQGPEFLIYFQGTGAADDSGLPNDRFFAVRPEGSVSTLKIQRTERGDSAVYLCASSLWDRASRTEQFFGPGTRLTVL.